This T cell receptor beta chain was obtained from a study of T-cell reconstitution after alpha-beta-depleted transplantation in children. Unique molecular identifiers tagged the TCRbeta library. TCRdb itself ran the PCR reads through MiXCR, one entry per CDR3 protein. Of around 480,000 distinct CDR3 sequences detected, about 33% appear once; the ten largest clones hold more than 2%. Trimming stripped 3 bases from V and 7 bases from J, with 6 bases between. CDR1 is LGHNA, CDR2 YSLEER, per germline. The CDR3 has 11 amino acids. This TCR derives from a human donor who donated a stem cell graft to a child with aplastic anemia. This specimen was PBMCs from the stem cell graft donor, taken from the stem cell graft. The chain recombines TRBV4-3 with TRBJ1-1; no firm D call. CDR3 nucleotide sequence: TGCGCCAGCAGCCATTGGGGTGAAGCTTTCTTT. This sequence encodes CASSHWGEAFF.